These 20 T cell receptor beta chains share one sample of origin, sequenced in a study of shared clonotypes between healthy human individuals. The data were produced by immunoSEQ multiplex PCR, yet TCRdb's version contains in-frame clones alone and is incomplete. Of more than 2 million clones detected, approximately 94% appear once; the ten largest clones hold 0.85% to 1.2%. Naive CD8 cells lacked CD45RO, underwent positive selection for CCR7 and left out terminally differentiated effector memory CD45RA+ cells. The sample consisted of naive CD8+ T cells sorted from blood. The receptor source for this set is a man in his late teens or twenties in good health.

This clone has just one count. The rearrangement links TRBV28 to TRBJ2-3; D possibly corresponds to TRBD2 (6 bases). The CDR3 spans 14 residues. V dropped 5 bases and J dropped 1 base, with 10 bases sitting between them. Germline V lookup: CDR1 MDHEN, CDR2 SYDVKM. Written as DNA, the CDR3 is TGTGCCAGCAGTCGAGGCGGGGGCACAGATACGCAGTATTTT. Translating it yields CASSRGGGTDTQYF.

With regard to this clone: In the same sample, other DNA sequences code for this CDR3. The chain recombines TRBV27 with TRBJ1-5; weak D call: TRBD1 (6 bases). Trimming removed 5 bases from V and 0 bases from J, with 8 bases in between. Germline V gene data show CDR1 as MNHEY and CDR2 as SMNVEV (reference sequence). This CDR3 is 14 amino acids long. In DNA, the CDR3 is TGTGCCAGCAGTGCGACAGGTAGCAATCAGCCCCAGCATTTT. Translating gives CASSATGSNQPQHF.

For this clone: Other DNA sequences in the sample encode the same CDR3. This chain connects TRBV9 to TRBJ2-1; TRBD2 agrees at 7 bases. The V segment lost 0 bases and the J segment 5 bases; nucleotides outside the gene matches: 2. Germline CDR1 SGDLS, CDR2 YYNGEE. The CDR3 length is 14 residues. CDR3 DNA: TGTGCCAGCAGCGTAGGTCTAGCGGACAATGAGCAGTTCTTC. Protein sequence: CASSVGLADNEQFF.

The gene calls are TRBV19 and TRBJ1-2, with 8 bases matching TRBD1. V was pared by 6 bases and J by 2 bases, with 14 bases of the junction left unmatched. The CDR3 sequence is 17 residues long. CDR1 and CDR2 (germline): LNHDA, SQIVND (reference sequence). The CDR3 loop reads CASRKDREGLTNYGYTF. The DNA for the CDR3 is TGTGCCAGTAGAAAGGACAGGGAAGGTTTGACCAACTATGGCTACACCTTC.

CDR3 residues: CASSKGREVTYEQYF. CDR3 coding DNA: TGTGCCAGCAGTAAGGGGCGGGAGGTCACCTACGAGCAGTACTTC. This chain joins TRBV2 and TRBJ2-7; 8 nucleotides line up with TRBD2. The CDR3 extends over 15 amino acids. V trimming: 5 bases; J trimming: 2 bases; junction bases outside the gene matches: 8. CDR1 is SNHLY, CDR2 FYNNEI, per germline.

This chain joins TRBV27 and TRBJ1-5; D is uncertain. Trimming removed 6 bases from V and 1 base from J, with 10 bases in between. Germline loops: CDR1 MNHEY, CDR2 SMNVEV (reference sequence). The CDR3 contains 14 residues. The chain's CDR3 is CASRVLGSNQPQHF. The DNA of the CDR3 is TGTGCCAGCAGGGTATTGGGCAGCAATCAGCCCCAGCATTTT.

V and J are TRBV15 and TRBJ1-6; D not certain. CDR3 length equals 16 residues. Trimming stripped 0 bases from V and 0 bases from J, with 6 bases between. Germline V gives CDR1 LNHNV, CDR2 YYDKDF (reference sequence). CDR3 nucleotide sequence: TGTGCCACCAGCAGAGATGAGGACTCCTATAATTCACCCCTCCACTTT. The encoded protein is CATSRDEDSYNSPLHF. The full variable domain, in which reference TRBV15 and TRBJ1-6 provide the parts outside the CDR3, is DAMVIQNPRYQVTQFGKPVTLSCSQTLNHNVMYWYQQKSSQAPKLLFHYYDKDFNNEADTPDNFQSRRPNTSFCFLDIRSPGLGDTAMYLCATSRDEDSYNSPLHFGNGTRLTVT.

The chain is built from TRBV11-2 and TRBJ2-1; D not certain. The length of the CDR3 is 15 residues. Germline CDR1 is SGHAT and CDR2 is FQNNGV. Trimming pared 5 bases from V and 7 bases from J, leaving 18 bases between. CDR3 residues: CASSIGPAKGNEQFF. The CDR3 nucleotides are TGTGCCAGCAGCATAGGTCCTGCCAAGGGAAATGAGCAGTTCTTC.

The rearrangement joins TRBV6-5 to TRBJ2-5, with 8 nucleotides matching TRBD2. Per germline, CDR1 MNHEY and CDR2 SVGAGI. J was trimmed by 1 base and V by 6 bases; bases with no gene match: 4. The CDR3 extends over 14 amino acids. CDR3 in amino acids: CASRRLATQETQYF. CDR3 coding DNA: TGTGCCAGCAGGCGACTAGCGACCCAAGAGACCCAGTACTTC.

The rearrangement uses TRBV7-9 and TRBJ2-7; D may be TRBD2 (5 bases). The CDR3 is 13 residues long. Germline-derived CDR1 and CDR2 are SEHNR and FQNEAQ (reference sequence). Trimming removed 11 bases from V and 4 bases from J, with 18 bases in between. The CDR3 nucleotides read TGTGCCTTTACAGATGGGGAGTTTTACGAGCAGTACTTC. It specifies CAFTDGEFYEQYF.

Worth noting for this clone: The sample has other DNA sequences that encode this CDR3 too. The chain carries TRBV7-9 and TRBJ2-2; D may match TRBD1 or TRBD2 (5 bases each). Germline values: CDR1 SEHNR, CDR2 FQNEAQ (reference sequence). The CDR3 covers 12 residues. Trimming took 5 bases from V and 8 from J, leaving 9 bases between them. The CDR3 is CASSQGTGELFF. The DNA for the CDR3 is TGTGCCAGCAGCCAAGGGACGGGGGAGCTGTTTTTT.

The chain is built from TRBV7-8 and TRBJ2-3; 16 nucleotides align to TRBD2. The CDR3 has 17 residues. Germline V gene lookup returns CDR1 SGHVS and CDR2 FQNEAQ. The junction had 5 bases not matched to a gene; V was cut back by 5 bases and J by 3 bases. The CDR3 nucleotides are TGTGCCAGCAGCGTAGGGACTAGCGGGGGGGCAACAGATACGCAGTATTTT. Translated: CASSVGTSGGATDTQYF.

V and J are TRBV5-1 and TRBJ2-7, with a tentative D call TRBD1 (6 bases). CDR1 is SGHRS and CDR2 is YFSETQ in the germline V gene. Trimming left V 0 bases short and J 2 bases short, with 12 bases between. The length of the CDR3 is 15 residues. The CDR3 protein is CASSLGTASTYEQYF. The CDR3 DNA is TGCGCCAGCAGCTTGGGGACAGCTTCGACCTACGAGCAGTACTTC.

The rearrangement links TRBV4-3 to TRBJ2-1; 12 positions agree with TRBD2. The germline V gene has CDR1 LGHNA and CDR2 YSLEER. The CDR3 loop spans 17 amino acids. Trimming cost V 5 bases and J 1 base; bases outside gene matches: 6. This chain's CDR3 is CASSTRLAGASYNEQFF. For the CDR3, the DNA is TGCGCCAGCAGCACCCGACTAGCGGGAGCGTCCTACAATGAGCAGTTCTTC.

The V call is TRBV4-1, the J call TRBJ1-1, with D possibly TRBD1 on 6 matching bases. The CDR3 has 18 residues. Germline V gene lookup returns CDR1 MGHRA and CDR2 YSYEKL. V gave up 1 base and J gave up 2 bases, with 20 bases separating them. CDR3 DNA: TGCGCCAGCAGCCAAGCAAACGTCCCACAGGGAGCTAACACTGAAGCTTTCTTT. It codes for CASSQANVPQGANTEAFF.

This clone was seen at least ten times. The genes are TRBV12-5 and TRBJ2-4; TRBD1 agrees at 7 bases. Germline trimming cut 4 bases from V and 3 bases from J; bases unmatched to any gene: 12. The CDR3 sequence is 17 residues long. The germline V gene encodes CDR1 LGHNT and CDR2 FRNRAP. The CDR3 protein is CASGWAAGGKGKNIQYF. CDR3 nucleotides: TGTGCTAGTGGTTGGGCCGCAGGGGGTAAGGGCAAAAACATTCAGTACTTC.

The DNA for the CDR3 is TGCGCCAGCAGCTTAGCCCCCGGGAGACTTCCAGGGGATACGCAGTATTTT. Residues: CASSLAPGRLPGDTQYF. This chain joins TRBV5-1 and TRBJ2-3; a possible D gene is TRBD2 (6 bases). V was shortened by 2 bases and J by 6 bases, with 22 bases between the two germline ends. Germline lookup yields CDR1 SGHRS and CDR2 YFSETQ. The CDR3 has 17 residues.

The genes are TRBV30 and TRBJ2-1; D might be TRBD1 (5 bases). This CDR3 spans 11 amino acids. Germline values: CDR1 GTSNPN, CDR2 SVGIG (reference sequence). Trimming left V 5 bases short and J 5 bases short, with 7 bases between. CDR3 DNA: TGTGCCTGGGACAGCAACAATGAGCAGTTCTTC. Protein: CAWDSNNEQFF. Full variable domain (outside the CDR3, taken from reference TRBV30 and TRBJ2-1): SQTIHQWPATLVQPVGSPLSLECTVEGTSNPNLYWYRQAAGRGLQLLFYSVGIGQISSEVPQNLSASRPQDRQFILSSKKLLLSDSGFYLCAWDSNNEQFFGPGTRLTVL.

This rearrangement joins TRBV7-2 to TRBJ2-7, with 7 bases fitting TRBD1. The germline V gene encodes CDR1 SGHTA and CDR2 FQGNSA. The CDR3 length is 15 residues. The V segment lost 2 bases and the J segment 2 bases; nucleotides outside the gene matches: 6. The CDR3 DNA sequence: TGTGCCAGCAGCTTATGGACAGGCGTGCCCTACGAGCAGTACTTC. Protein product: CASSLWTGVPYEQYF.

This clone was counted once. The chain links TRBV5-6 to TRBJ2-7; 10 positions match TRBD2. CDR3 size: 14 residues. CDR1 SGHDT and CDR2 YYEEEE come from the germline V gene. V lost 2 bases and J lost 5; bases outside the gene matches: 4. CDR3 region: CASSLAGGPNEQYF. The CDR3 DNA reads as TGTGCCAGCAGCTTAGCGGGGGGGCCGAACGAGCAGTACTTC. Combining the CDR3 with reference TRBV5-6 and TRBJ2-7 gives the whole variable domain DAGVTQSPTHLIKTRGQQVTLRCSPKSGHDTVSWYQQALGQGPQFIFQYYEEEERQRGNFPDRFSGHQFPNYSSELNVNALLLGDSALYLCASSLAGGPNEQYFGPGTRLTVT.